This paragraph reports one T cell receptor (beta chain). Germline V gives CDR1 SEHNR, CDR2 FQNEAQ (reference sequence). The CDR3 is 17 amino acids. V was cut by 4 bases and J by 4 bases, with 22 bases left in between. This sample stems from a study of cytomegalovirus exposure and HLA in healthy donors. In the PCR, 60 Vbeta and 13 Jbeta primers were used. Clones were read by immunoSEQ multiplex PCR, and TCRdb kept only the in-frame ones, dropping some. The repertoire holds 90,000 to 100,000 clones, over 75% seen once, with roughly 2% in the top ten. The origin of this receptor is a man aged 18-30 years in good health and CMV-seronegative. The specimen sequenced was PBMCs. The J gene is TRBJ2-5, the V gene TRBV7-9; maybe TRBD1 (8 bases). The CDR3 is CASSWGGTGWTGETQYF. In nucleotides, the CDR3 is TGTGCCAGCAGCTGGGGGGGGACAGGCTGGACGGGAGAGACCCAGTACTTC.